This T cell receptor beta chain was sequenced during a study of spatial heterogeneity in lung cancer. Study in general: Strong correlation linked TCR transcript counts in tumor regions to a T cell module score derived from matched bulk RNA-seq. The study's findings and limits: It was found that expanded intratumoral alpha and beta TCR counts tracked tumor mutation counts.

TCR cDNA molecules each carried a unique molecular identifier. TCRdb processed the 5' RACE reads anew with MiXCR; each CDR3 protein has one entry. The table has around 19,000 distinct CDR3 sequences, about 16% seen once. Only a few counts were recorded for this clonotype. No antigen is known for it. CDR3 length equals 14 residues. In germline, CDR1 is LNHDA, CDR2 SQIVND (reference sequence). The V and J ends lost 3 bases and 3 bases, in that order; junction bases with no gene match: 4. Described time point: sample taken at primary tumor resection. The donor population consisted of approximately 70 patients with untreated, early-stage non-small cell lung cancer. Researchers sequenced whole RNA taken from tumor, nontumor lung or frozen PBMC without sorting.

The TCR sequence derives from a female donor with early-stage non-small cell lung cancer. The J gene is TRBJ2-7, the V gene TRBV19; 8 bases match TRBD2. The sequencing here drew on lung tumor tissue, taken at surgery. CDR3 nucleotide sequence: TGTGCCAGTAGTATTATTAGCGGGAACTACGAGCAGTACTTC. Protein sequence: CASSIISGNYEQYF.